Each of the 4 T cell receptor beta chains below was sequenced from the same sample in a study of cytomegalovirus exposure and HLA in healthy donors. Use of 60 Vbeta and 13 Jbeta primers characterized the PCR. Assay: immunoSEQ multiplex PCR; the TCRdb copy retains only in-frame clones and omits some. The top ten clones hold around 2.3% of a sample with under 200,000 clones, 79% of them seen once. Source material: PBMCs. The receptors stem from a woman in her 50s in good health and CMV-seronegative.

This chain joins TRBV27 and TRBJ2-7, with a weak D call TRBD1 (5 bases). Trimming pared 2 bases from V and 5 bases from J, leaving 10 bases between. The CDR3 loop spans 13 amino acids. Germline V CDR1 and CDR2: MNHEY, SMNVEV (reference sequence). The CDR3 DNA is TGTGCCAGCAGTTTACCAGGGCGGAACGAGCAGTACTTC. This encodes CASSLPGRNEQYF.

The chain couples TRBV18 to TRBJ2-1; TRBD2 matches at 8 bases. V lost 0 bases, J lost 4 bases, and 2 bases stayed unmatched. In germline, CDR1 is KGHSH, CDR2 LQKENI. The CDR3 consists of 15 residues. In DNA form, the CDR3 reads TGTGCCAGCTCACCACCAGGCGGGGGGTACAATGAGCAGTTCTTC. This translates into CASSPPGGGYNEQFF.

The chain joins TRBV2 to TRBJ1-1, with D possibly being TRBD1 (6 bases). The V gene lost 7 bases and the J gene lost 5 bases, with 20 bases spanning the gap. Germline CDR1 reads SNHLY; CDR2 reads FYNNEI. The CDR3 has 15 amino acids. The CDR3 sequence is CASTGVVGIRTEAFF. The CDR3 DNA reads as TGTGCCAGCACAGGGGTGGTTGGGATCCGGACTGAAGCTTTCTTT.

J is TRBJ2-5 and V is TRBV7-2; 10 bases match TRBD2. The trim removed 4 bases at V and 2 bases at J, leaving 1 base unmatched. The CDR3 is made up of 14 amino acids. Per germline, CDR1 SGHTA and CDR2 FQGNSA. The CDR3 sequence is CASSSLAGQETQYF. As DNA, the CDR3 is TGTGCCAGCAGCTCACTAGCGGGGCAAGAGACCCAGTACTTC.